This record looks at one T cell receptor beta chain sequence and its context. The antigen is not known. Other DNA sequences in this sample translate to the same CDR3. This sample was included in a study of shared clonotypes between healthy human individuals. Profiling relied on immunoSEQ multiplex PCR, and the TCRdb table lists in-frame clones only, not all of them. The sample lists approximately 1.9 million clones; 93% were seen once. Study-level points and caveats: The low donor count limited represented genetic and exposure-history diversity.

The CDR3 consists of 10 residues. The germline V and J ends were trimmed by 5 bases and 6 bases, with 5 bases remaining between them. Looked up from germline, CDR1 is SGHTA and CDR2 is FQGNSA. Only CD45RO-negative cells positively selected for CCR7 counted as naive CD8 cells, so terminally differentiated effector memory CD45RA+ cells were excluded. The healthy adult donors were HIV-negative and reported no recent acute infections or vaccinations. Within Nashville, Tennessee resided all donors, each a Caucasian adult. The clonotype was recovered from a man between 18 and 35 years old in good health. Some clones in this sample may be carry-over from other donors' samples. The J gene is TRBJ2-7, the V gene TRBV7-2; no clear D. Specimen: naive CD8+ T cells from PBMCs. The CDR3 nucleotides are TGTGCCAGCAGCGGGGTCGAGCAGTACTTC. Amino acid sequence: CASSGVEQYF. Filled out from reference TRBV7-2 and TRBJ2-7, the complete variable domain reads GAGVSQSPSNKVTEKGKDVELRCDPISGHTALYWYRQSLGQGLEFLIYFQGNSAPDKSGLPSDRFSAERTGGSVSTLTIQRTQQEDSAVYLCASSGVEQYFGPGTRLTVT.